Presented here are 25 T cell receptor beta chains from one specimen sequenced in a study of response to subunit inactivated influenza vaccine. MiXCR was run by TCRdb on the RT-PCR reads, yielding one entry per CDR3 protein. The data show around 320,000 distinct CDR3 sequences, 20% to 25% seen once. The specimen was PBMCs from blood, collected approximately 22 months after vaccination. These receptors all come from a man in his fifties or sixties who received an inactivated influenza vaccine.

The chain couples TRBV5-5 to TRBJ2-5; perhaps TRBD1 as D (6 bases). Trimming stripped 3 bases from V and 1 base from J, with 16 bases between. The germline V gene encodes CDR1 SGHKS and CDR2 YYEKEE (reference sequence). The CDR3 has 16 residues. The CDR3 region is CASSSIPGHRQETQYF. As DNA, the CDR3 is TGTGCCAGCAGCTCAATACCGGGACACCGCCAAGAGACCCAGTACTTC.

Written as DNA, the CDR3 is TGTGCCAGCAGTTACCTGGGACAGCCGCCCCAGCATTTT. Translated: CASSYLGQPPQHF. The chain employs TRBV6-2 or TRBV6-3 and TRBJ1-5; 7 bases agree with TRBD1. Germline assignment: CDR1 MNHEY and CDR2 SVGEGT. V lost 2 bases to trimming and J lost 9 bases; unmatched junction nucleotides: 4. The CDR3 extends over 13 amino acids.

This clonotype was found many times. The chain is built from TRBV4-3 and TRBJ1-5; D gene unclear. The V end lost 0 bases, the J end lost 1 base, and 7 bases lay between the germline ends. The CDR3 sequence is 15 residues long. The germline V gene has CDR1 LGHNA and CDR2 YSLEER. CDR3 DNA: TGCGCCAGCAGCCAAGATGGGATCAGCAATCAGCCCCAGCATTTT. It codes for CASSQDGISNQPQHF.

This clonotype has a handful of counts. This rearrangement joins TRBV6-2 or TRBV6-3 to TRBJ2-3; TRBD2 agrees at 7 bases. From germline, CDR1 is MNHEY and CDR2 SVGEGT. Unmatched junction bases numbered 18, after V lost 6 bases and J lost 12 bases. The CDR3 extends over 15 amino acids. Here the CDR3 DNA reads TGTGCCAGCAGCTCTGACGGGGGGAAAGGTCTGAAACAGTATTTT. Translation gives CASSSDGGKGLKQYF.

V gene TRBV5-5 combines with J gene TRBJ1-1; the D gene is possibly TRBD1 (6 bases). V lost 4 bases to trimming and J lost 7 bases, with 23 bases between them. Looked up from germline, CDR1 is SGHKS and CDR2 is YYEKEE (reference sequence). The CDR3 covers 16 residues. CDR3 region: CASSPRVGGSGLEAFF. CDR3 DNA sequence: TGTGCCAGCAGCCCCCGGGTGGGGGGCAGTGGGCTTGAAGCTTTCTTT.

The chain links TRBV7-2 to TRBJ1-6; tentative D call: TRBD1 (5 bases). The CDR3 is made up of 13 amino acids. V lost 4 bases and J 9 bases, leaving 10 bases between the germline ends. Germline-derived CDR1 and CDR2 are SGHTA and FQGNSA. The CDR3 here is CASSSGLGSPLHF. For the CDR3, the DNA is TGTGCCAGCAGCTCAGGGTTAGGTTCACCCCTCCACTTT.

V gene TRBV20-1 combines with J gene TRBJ1-6; a weak D match, TRBD1 (5 bases). CDR3 length: 15 residues. The V gene lost 5 bases and the J gene lost 0 bases, with 11 bases spanning the gap. Germline assignment: CDR1 DFQATT and CDR2 SNEGSKA (reference sequence). CDR3 in amino acids: CSAWDESSYNSPLHF. In DNA, the CDR3 is TGCAGTGCTTGGGACGAAAGCTCCTATAATTCACCCCTCCACTTT.

This clonotype was counted between two and nine times. The chain has TRBV6-6 and TRBJ1-2, with D unclear. The CDR3 has 11 amino acids. CDR1 and CDR2 from the germline V gene are MNHNY and SVGAGI (reference sequence). V lost 7 bases, J lost 5 bases, and 8 bases lay in between. CDR3 coding DNA: TGTGCCAGCACAAGAGAGTATGGCTACACCTTC. Translation gives CASTREYGYTF.

A few counts support this clonotype. The chain joins TRBV28 to TRBJ1-2; D might be TRBD1 (6 bases). The germline V gene encodes CDR1 MDHEN and CDR2 SYDVKM. V lost 6 bases, J lost 6 bases, and 14 bases lay in between. This CDR3 comprises 13 residues. The CDR3 nucleotides read TGTGCCAGCAGCGGGACAAGGATACATGGCTACACCTTC. It is translated as CASSGTRIHGYTF.

The chain carries TRBV9 and TRBJ1-2; D is unclear. Trimming took 2 bases from V and 0 from J, leaving 11 bases between them. CDR1 and CDR2 from the germline V gene are SGDLS and YYNGEE. CDR3 size: 15 residues. The CDR3 spells CASSVTAEANYGYTF. CDR3 bases: TGTGCCAGCAGCGTTACAGCTGAAGCTAACTATGGCTACACCTTC.

In its sample, this clonotype was seen a few times. This chain connects TRBV7-9 to TRBJ1-1, with 8 bases lining up with TRBD1. Trimming at V came to 5 bases and at J to 3 bases, leaving 5 bases not matched to a gene. The CDR3 is 14 residues long. Germline V gene sequence: CDR1 SEHNR, CDR2 FQNEAQ (reference sequence). CDR3 nucleotides: TGTGCCAGCAGCCGGACAGGGAGACACACTGAAGCTTTCTTT. Translating it yields CASSRTGRHTEAFF.

The rearrangement links TRBV27 to TRBJ2-1, with 10 bases that match TRBD2. The CDR3 loop spans 15 amino acids. CDR1 is MNHEY and CDR2 is SMNVEV in the germline V gene (reference sequence). J was trimmed by 4 bases and V by 1 base; bases with no gene match: 1. CDR3 coding DNA: TGTGCCAGCAGTTTATATAGCGGGGGGTACAATGAGCAGTTCTTC. Its translation is CASSLYSGGYNEQFF.

The CDR3 is CASSQGVYEQFF. CDR3 DNA: TGTGCCAGCAGCCAAGGAGTCTATGAGCAGTTCTTC. The rearrangement joins TRBV12-3 or TRBV12-4 to TRBJ2-1; D is uncertain. V lost 6 bases and J 8 bases, leaving 11 bases between the germline ends. The CDR3 is made up of 12 amino acids.

V usage is TRBV30 and J usage is TRBJ2-3; D may correspond to TRBD1 or TRBD2 (5 bases each). CDR1 is GTSNPN, CDR2 SVGIG, per germline (reference sequence). Deletions cut 5 bases from V and 2 bases from J, with 23 bases between. The CDR3 is 17 residues long. The CDR3 loop reads CAWEGLVKPPTTDTQYF. The CDR3 nucleotides are TGTGCCTGGGAGGGGCTAGTAAAACCCCCCACCACAGATACGCAGTATTTT.

By sample fraction, this clonotype is medium-sized. This chain joins TRBV12-3 or TRBV12-4 and TRBJ2-1; 11 nucleotides agree with TRBD1. V dropped 5 bases and J dropped 9; count of bases not matched to a gene: 6. This CDR3 is built from 14 residues. CDR3 nucleotide sequence: TGTGCCAGCAGTCGCGGGACAGGGGGGGCTGAGCAGTTCTTC. Translating gives CASSRGTGGAEQFF.

V is TRBV2 and J is TRBJ1-5; 11 bases match TRBD1. V lost 5 bases to trimming and J lost 6 bases; unmatched junction nucleotides: 3. The CDR3 covers 14 residues. In germline, CDR1 is SNHLY, CDR2 FYNNEI. For the CDR3, the DNA is TGTGCCAGCAGTATAGGACAGGGGGCTCAGCCCCAGCATTTT. As protein: CASSIGQGAQPQHF.

This clonotype came up a few times. The chain has TRBV6-5 and TRBJ2-3; D is perhaps TRBD1 or TRBD2 (5 bases each). Germline V gene sequence: CDR1 MNHEY, CDR2 SVGAGI. CDR3 length equals 15 residues. V was pared by 0 bases and J by 3 bases, with 10 bases between. The CDR3 loop reads CASSYSRERTDTQYF. DNA of the CDR3: TGTGCCAGCAGTTACTCCAGGGAGAGAACAGATACGCAGTATTTT.

V is TRBV6-1 and J is TRBJ1-5, with D possibly matching TRBD1 (5 bases). V was trimmed by 6 bases and J by 7 bases, leaving 19 bases between them. From germline, CDR1 is MNHNS and CDR2 SASEGT. The CDR3 runs 15 residues. The CDR3 here is CASRRQSNLEQPQHF. The CDR3 DNA reads as TGTGCCAGCAGGCGACAGAGCAATCTTGAACAGCCCCAGCATTTT.

This clonotype was detected ten times or more. The J gene is TRBJ1-3, the V gene TRBV29-1; TRBD1 is a possible D gene (5 bases). The germline V and J ends were trimmed by 6 bases and 14 bases, with 20 bases remaining between them. CDR1 SQVTM and CDR2 ANQGSEA come from the germline V gene. The CDR3 covers 12 residues. The CDR3 sequence is CSVNLDTQRLYF. The CDR3 bases are TGCAGCGTCAACTTGGACACGCAACGTCTATATTTT.

CDR3 sequence reads: CASTLSLGTGDYGYTF. The DNA of the CDR3 is TGTGCCAGCACCTTAAGCCTAGGGACTGGCGACTATGGCTACACCTTC. This rearrangement joins TRBV28 to TRBJ1-2; TRBD1 is a possible D gene (5 bases). This CDR3 region has 16 residues. Trimming left V 7 bases short and J 3 bases short, with 21 bases between. In germline, CDR1 is MDHEN, CDR2 SYDVKM.

The rearrangement joins TRBV15 to TRBJ2-3, with D perhaps TRBD1 (6 bases). Trimming cost V 6 bases and J 1 base, with 11 bases left between them. The CDR3 is made up of 14 amino acids. Germline CDR1 reads LNHNV; CDR2 reads YYDKDF (reference sequence). CDR3 coding DNA: TGTGCCACCAGTATCAGGGGCGGCACAGATACGCAGTATTTT. This sequence encodes CATSIRGGTDTQYF.

This chain links TRBV29-1 with TRBJ2-5; D is ambiguous. CDR1 is SQVTM and CDR2 is ANQGSEA in the germline V gene. The CDR3 sequence is 10 residues long. Trimming removed 6 bases from V and 2 bases from J, with 4 bases in between. This CDR3 reads CSVAQETQYF. Here the CDR3 DNA reads TGCAGCGTAGCACAAGAGACCCAGTACTTC.

The chain combines TRBV7-2 with TRBJ2-7, with a tentative D call TRBD1 (9 bases). Germline V gives CDR1 SGHTA, CDR2 FQGNSA. Trimming took off 5 bases at V and 6 bases at J, with 20 bases between the two ends. This CDR3 region has 15 residues. CDR3 DNA: TGTGCCAGCAGCACGGGGGGGACAGGGCTGCGCGAGCAGTACTTC. This encodes CASSTGGTGLREQYF. The full variable domain, with the rest looked up from reference TRBV7-2 and TRBJ2-7, is GAGVSQSPSNKVTEKGKDVELRCDPISGHTALYWYRQSLGQGLEFLIYFQGNSAPDKSGLPSDRFSAERTGGSVSTLTIQRTQQEDSAVYLCASSTGGTGLREQYFGPGTRLTVT.

V is TRBV27 and J is TRBJ2-7; D gene unclear. CDR3 length: 13 amino acids. V lost 2 bases, J lost 4 bases, and 9 bases lay in between. CDR1 and CDR2 from the germline V gene are MNHEY and SMNVEV (reference sequence). CDR3 amino acids: CASSLDPKYEQYF. For the CDR3, the DNA is TGTGCCAGCAGTTTAGATCCTAAGTACGAGCAGTACTTC.

CDR3 region: CASSFRQGAYNEQFF. The CDR3 DNA reads TGTGCCAGCAGTTTCAGACAGGGAGCCTACAATGAGCAGTTCTTC. The rearrangement uses TRBV12-3 or TRBV12-4 and TRBJ2-1; the match to TRBD1 covers 7 bases. V was clipped by 3 bases and J by 2 bases; unmatched bases: 4. There are 15 residues in the CDR3.